This T cell receptor (beta chain) is from a study of T cell responses to AZD1222 COVID-19 vaccine (dated by TCRdb to the early 2020s). Regarding the study in general: A total of 233 trial participants underwent TCR sequencing, of whom 200 to 220 had received two doses of AZD1222 and approximately 26 had received two doses of the MenACWY control vaccine. Enrollment into the trials was organized by age into subgroups of 18-55, 56-69 and 70-plus years, and those subgroups contained roughly 150, 30 and 60 TCR-sequenced participants, respectively. Summary of the overall study and its limitations: Reportedly, close to half of the unique spike-specific TCRs recognized epitopes lying outside the regions that are mutated in the B.1.351 and B.1.1.7 variants. Because no samples from the day 14 peak response were available, repertoires could be characterized only after the peak T cell response. Participants were mostly white British and included more females than males, and it was suggested by the authors that clonal diversity may have been underestimated. The 56-69-year group was small, and its depth increase did not reach significance, likely because of low power. After two AZD1222 doses, spike-specific TCR breadth and depth were significantly higher than at day 0 and than in MenACWY recipients. The whole spike protein was spanned by vaccine-associated CD4 TCRs, and dominant responses were seen in regions 160-218 and 743-854. Conclusions about previously exposed vaccinees are limited, since just five to seven AZD1222 recipients were seropositive for SARS-CoV-2 at baseline.

The time point label, as the study defines it: about 28 days (+/-7) after the second vaccine dose. Because spike-specific TCR depth and breadth did not differ between the two schedules, AZD1222 recipients who got a second dose at roughly 4 weeks were pooled with those who got a second dose at roughly 12 weeks. The vaccinee samples were drawn from two UK trials, COV001 and COV002, one of which was a single-blind randomized controlled phase 2/3 trial testing AZD1222 (ChAdOx1 nCoV-19) in healthy adults. For TCRbeta chain sequencing, PBMC samples from trial participants were taken at day 0 and at day 28 after the second dose. The CDR3 regions of human TCRbeta chains were subjected to immunosequencing. Concerning the study's data processing: Repertoire TCRs were checked for matches against a reference library of SARS-CoV-2-specific TCRs that had been generated using the MIRA antigen-specificity platform. Breadth was defined as the fraction of unique TCRs that were SARS-CoV-2-associated, and depth was defined as the fraction of total T cells that were SARS-CoV-2-associated. Using the MIRA data, each spike-specific TCR was assigned both to the spike region to which the TCR was reactive and to a CD4 or CD8 class. Log10-transformed breadth and depth values were compared by one-way ANOVA with Sidak's multiple comparisons tests. Not all clones reach the TCRdb copy of this immuneACCESS table, which keeps in-frame sequences only. Checked studies attribute under half of the gap to unresolved V genes and leave the rest unexplained. V, J and clone size derive from that table, while D and trimming were established from the DNA sequence. This sample has around 65,000 clones in its table, and about four fifths of those were observed once. The top ten hold around 28% of the sample.

From the cysteine up to the phenylalanine, the CDR3 has a length of 15 residues. Just the 45-base CDR3 DNA is kept, in frame starting at base 1. The germline V gene encodes CDR1 SGHRS and CDR2 YFSETQ. V is cut back by 0 bases and J by 3 bases, with 3 bases in the junction unmatched. Details on this clone: No antigen is known for it. No base quality values were provided; no much bigger clone lies one nucleotide off.

This sequence was found in an adult who received the AZD1222 COVID-19 vaccine. The chain is made from TRBV5-1 and TRBJ2-7, with 10 bases matching TRBD2. Here the sequenced sample was peripheral blood, taken 28 days after the second AZD1222 dose. The nucleotide sequence reads as follows: TGCGCCAGCAGCTTGGTCACTAGCGGGAACTACGAGCAGTACTTC. This translates into CASSLVTSGNYEQYF.